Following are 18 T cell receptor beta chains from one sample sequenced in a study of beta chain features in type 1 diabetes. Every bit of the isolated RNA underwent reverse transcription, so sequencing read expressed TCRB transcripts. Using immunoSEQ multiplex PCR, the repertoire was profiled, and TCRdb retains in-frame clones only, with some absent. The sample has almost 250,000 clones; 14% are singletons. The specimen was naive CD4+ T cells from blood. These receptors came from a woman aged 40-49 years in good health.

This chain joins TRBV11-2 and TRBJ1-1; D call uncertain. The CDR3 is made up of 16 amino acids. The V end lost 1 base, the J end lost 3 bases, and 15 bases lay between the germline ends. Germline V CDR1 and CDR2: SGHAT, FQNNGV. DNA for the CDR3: TGTGCCAGCAGCTTAGGTCTGAGGCGCGGAGACACTGAAGCTTTCTTT. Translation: CASSLGLRRGDTEAFF.

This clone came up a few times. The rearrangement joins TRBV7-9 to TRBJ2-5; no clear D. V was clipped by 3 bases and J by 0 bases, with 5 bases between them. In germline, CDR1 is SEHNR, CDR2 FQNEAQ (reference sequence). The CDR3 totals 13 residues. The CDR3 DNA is TGTGCCAGCAGCTTGTACAACCAAGAGACCCAGTACTTC. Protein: CASSLYNQETQYF.

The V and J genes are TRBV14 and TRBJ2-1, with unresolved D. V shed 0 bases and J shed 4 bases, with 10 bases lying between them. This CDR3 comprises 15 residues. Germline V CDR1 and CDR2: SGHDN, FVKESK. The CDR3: CASSQELAPYNEQFF. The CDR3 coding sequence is TGTGCCAGCAGCCAAGAATTGGCCCCTTACAATGAGCAGTTCTTC.

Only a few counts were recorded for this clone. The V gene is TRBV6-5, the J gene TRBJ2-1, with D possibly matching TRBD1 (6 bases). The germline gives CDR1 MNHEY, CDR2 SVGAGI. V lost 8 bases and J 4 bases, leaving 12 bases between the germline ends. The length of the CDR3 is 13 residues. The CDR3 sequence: CASLGTPYNEQFF. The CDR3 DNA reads TGTGCCAGCCTCGGGACACCGTACAATGAGCAGTTCTTC.

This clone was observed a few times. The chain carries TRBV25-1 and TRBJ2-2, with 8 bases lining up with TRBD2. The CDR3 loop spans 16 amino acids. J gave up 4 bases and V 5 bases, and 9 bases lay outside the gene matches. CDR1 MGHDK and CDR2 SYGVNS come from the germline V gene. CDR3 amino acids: CASSRVGGAATGELFF. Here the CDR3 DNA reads TGTGCCAGCAGTCGAGTCGGGGGGGCGGCCACCGGGGAGCTGTTTTTT.

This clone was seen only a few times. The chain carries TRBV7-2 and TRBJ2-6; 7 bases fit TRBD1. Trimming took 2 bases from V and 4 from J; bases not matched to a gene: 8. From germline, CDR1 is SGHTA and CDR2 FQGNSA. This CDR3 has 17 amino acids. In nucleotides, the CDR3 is TGTGCCAGCAGCTTATTAGAGGGGGCTGGGGGGGCCAACGTCCTGACTTTC. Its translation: CASSLLEGAGGANVLTF.

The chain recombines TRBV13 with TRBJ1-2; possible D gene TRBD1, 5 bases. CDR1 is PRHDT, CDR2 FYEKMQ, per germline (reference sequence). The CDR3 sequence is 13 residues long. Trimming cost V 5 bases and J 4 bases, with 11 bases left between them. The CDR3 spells CASSRTGVYGYTF. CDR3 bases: TGTGCCAGCAGCCGGACGGGGGTCTATGGCTACACCTTC.

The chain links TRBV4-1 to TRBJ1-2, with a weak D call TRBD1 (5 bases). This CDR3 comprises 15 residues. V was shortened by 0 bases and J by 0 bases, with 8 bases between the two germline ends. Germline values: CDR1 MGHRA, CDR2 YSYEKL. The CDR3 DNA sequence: TGCGCCAGCAGCCAAGAGCGGGGCGCTAACTATGGCTACACCTTC. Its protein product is CASSQERGANYGYTF.

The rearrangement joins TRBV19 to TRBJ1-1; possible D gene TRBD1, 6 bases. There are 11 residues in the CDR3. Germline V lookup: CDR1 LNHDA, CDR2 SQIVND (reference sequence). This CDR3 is CATGKNTEAFF. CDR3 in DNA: TGTGCAACAGGGAAAAACACTGAAGCTTTCTTT.

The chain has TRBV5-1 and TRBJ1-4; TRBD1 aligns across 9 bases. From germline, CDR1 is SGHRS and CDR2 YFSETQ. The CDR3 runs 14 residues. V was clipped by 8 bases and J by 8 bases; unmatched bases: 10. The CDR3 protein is CASSRDRENEKLFF. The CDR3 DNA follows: TGCGCCAGTAGCCGGGACAGGGAAAACGAAAAACTGTTTTTT.

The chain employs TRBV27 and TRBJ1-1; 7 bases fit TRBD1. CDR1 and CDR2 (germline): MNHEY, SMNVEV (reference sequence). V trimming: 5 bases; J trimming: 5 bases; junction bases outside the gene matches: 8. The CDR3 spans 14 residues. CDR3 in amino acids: CASSPTGRGTEAFF. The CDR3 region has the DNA TGTGCCAGCAGTCCGACAGGGAGAGGGACTGAAGCTTTCTTT.

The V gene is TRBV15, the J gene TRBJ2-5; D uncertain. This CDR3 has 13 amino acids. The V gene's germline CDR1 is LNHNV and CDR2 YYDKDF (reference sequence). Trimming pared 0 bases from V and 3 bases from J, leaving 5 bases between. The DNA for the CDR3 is TGTGCCACCAGCAGAGACAGTAAAGAGACCCAGTACTTC. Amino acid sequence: CATSRDSKETQYF.

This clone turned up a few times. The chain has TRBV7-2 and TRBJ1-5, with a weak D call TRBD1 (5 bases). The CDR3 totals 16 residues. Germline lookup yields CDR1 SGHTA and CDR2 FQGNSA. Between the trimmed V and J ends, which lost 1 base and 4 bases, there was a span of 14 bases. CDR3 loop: CASSLVSTGQNQPQHF. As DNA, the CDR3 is TGTGCCAGCAGCTTAGTCTCAACAGGACAAAATCAGCCCCAGCATTTT.

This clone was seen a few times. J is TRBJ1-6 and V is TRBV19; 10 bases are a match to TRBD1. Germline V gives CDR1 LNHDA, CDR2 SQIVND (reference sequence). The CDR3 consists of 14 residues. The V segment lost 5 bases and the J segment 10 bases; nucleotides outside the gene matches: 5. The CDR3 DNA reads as TGTGCCAGTAGTGTCCTGGGACAGGGGTCACCCCTCCACTTT. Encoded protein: CASSVLGQGSPLHF.

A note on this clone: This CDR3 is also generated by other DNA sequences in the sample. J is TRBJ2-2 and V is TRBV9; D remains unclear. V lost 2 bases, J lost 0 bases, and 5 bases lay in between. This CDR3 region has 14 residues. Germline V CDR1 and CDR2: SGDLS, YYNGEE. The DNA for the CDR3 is TGTGCCAGCAGCGTTCGAGCGAACACCGGGGAGCTGTTTTTT. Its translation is CASSVRANTGELFF.

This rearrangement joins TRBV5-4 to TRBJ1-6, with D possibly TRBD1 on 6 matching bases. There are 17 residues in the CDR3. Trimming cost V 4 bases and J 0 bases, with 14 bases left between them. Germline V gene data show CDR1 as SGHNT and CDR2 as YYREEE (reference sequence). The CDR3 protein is CASSQAQGFSYNSPLHF. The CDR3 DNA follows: TGTGCCAGCAGCCAAGCCCAGGGGTTCTCCTATAATTCACCCCTCCACTTT.

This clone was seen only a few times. The CDR3 reads CASSVSLWSSGGTDTQYF. The CDR3 coding sequence is TGTGCCAGCAGCGTCTCGTTGTGGAGTAGCGGGGGGACAGATACGCAGTATTTT. V is TRBV9 and J is TRBJ2-3, with 10 bases matching TRBD2. From germline, CDR1 is SGDLS and CDR2 YYNGEE. This CDR3 is 18 amino acids long. The ends lost 2 bases at V and 3 bases at J; junction bases unmatched: 12.

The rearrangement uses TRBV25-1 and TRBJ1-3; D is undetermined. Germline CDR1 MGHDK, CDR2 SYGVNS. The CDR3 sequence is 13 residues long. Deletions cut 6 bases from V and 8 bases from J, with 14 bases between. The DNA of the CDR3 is TGTGCCAGCAGCCCGCGGGGTGCAGACACCATATATTTT. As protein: CASSPRGADTIYF. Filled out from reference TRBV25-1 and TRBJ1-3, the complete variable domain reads EADIYQTPRYLVIGTGKKITLECSQTMGHDKMYWYQQDPGMELHLIHYSYGVNSTEKGDLSSESTVSRIRTEHFPLTLESARPSHTSQYLCASSPRGADTIYFGEGSWLTVV.